The 14 T cell receptor beta chains below come from one sample, sequenced in a study of T-cell memory formation after mild COVID-19. TCRdb re-called the 5' RACE reads through MiXCR, storing one row per CDR3 protein. The top ten clones hold roughly 14% of a sample with 150,000 to 200,000 distinct CDR3 sequences, about 14% of them seen once. Sequences were obtained from PBMCs or a T cell subset sorted from them (not recorded which). These receptor sequences come from an adult woman who had mild COVID-19 (a few samples of this study predate the infection). Cell type and time point are not known.

This clonotype was counted a few times. The rearrangement uses TRBV12-3 or TRBV12-4 and TRBJ2-5; 10 bases are a match to TRBD2. J was trimmed by 5 bases and V by 4 bases; bases with no gene match: 10. This CDR3 comprises 16 residues. Written as DNA, the CDR3 is TGTGCCAGCAGTTCAGGGCTTAGCGGGGGGCGGGAGACCCAGTACTTC. Residues: CASSSGLSGGRETQYF.

Only a few counts were recorded for this clonotype. A much more abundant neighbour one base away suggests this may be a read error. This chain joins TRBV5-1 and TRBJ2-1, with D uncertain. This CDR3 spans 15 amino acids. CDR1 is SGHRS and CDR2 is YFSETQ in the germline V gene. CDR3 bases: TGCGCCAGCAGCTTGGCAGGATCTAGTTACACTGAGCAGTTCTTC. Translating gives CASSLAGSSYTEQFF.

This clonotype was counted a few times. The chain uses TRBV20-1 and TRBJ2-7, with 8 nucleotides matching TRBD2. Germline V gene sequence: CDR1 DFQATT, CDR2 SNEGSKA (reference sequence). CDR3 length: 16 residues. V was pared by 1 base and J by 2 bases, with 10 bases of the junction left unmatched. Here the CDR3 DNA reads TGCAGTGCTAGAGCGCGAACTAGCGGAGCCGCCTACGAGCAGTACTTC. This codes for CSARARTSGAAYEQYF.

About this clonotype: One end of the junction does not line up with germline, which may come from a read error. The rearrangement uses TRBV28 and TRBJ2-1; D possibly corresponds to TRBD1 (5 bases). The CDR3 covers 12 residues. Germline CDR1 MDHEN, CDR2 SYDVKM. The CDR3 reads CASGFQGNEQFF. CDR3 nucleotide sequence: TGTGCCAGCGGTTTCCAGGGTAATGAGCAGTTCTTC.

The CDR3: CASSLTQGLGTEAFF. CDR3 DNA: TGTGCCAGCTCACTCACACAGGGGTTGGGGACTGAAGCTTTCTTT. The chain has TRBV18 and TRBJ1-1; 7 bases map to TRBD1. The germline V gene has CDR1 KGHSH and CDR2 LQKENI. The CDR3 loop spans 15 amino acids. The ends lost 4 bases at V and 5 bases at J; junction bases unmatched: 10.

The J gene is TRBJ2-2, the V gene TRBV6-4; 9 nucleotides align to TRBD2. Trimming cost V 4 bases and J 3 bases; bases outside gene matches: 0. Per the germline V gene, CDR1 is MRHNA and CDR2 is SNTAGT. The CDR3 contains 14 residues. DNA of the CDR3: TGTGCCAGCAGTGCTAGCGGGGACACCGGGGAGCTGTTTTTT. Its protein is CASSASGDTGELFF.

This clonotype was seen only a few times. The gene calls are TRBV7-3 and TRBJ2-1, with D possibly called TRBD1 or TRBD2 (5 bases each). The germline V gene encodes CDR1 SGHTA and CDR2 FQGTGA. Between the trimmed V and J ends, which lost 5 bases and 4 bases, there was a span of 15 bases. The CDR3 is 15 residues long. CDR3 region: CASSRGASGYNEQFF. DNA of the CDR3: TGTGCCAGCAGCCGAGGGGCCTCCGGGTACAATGAGCAGTTCTTC.

This clonotype was found a few times. The gene calls are TRBV5-4 and TRBJ2-5; either TRBD1 or TRBD2 may fit D (5 bases each). Trimming pared 1 base from V and 5 bases from J, leaving 6 bases between. There are 12 residues in the CDR3. Germline V lookup: CDR1 SGHNT, CDR2 YYREEE (reference sequence). The CDR3, as DNA: TGTGCCAGCAGCTTGAGGGACGAGACCCAGTACTTC. This codes for CASSLRDETQYF.

The sample holds a few counts of this clonotype. This rearrangement joins TRBV5-1 to TRBJ1-2; D gene uncertain. CDR1 and CDR2 from the germline V gene are SGHRS and YFSETQ. V was pared by 4 bases and J by 6 bases, with 22 bases between. There are 16 residues in the CDR3. CDR3 in DNA: TGCGCCAGCAGCCATACAACGGAGGCGGCAGGAGATGGCTACACCTTC. This gives the protein CASSHTTEAAGDGYTF.

The chain uses TRBV4-1 and TRBJ2-7; TRBD1 matches at 7 bases. V lost 4 bases to trimming and J lost 4 bases; unmatched junction nucleotides: 13. Germline V gene sequence: CDR1 MGHRA, CDR2 YSYEKL. The CDR3 has 16 residues. The CDR3 DNA reads as TGCGCCAGCAGCCGGCCTCCCGGGACAGAAAAATACGAGCAGTACTTC. Its translation is CASSRPPGTEKYEQYF.

The chain recombines TRBV27 with TRBJ2-1, with D possibly being TRBD1 (5 bases). The CDR3 contains 14 residues. CDR1 and CDR2 from the germline V gene are MNHEY and SMNVEV (reference sequence). V lost 6 bases to trimming and J lost 4 bases, with 13 bases between them. The CDR3 sequence: CASRSGHLYNEQFF. The CDR3, as DNA: TGTGCCAGCAGATCTGGACACCTGTACAATGAGCAGTTCTTC.

This clonotype was seen more than once but under ten times. The rearrangement links TRBV7-9 to TRBJ2-6, with D perhaps TRBD1 (6 bases). The CDR3 spans 17 residues. The V gene's germline CDR1 is SEHNR and CDR2 FQNEAQ (reference sequence). Trimming took off 1 base at V and 1 base at J, with 11 bases between the two ends. The CDR3 loop reads CASSLGLRGSGANVLTF. CDR3 in DNA: TGTGCCAGCAGCTTAGGACTCAGGGGATCTGGGGCCAACGTCCTGACTTTC.

This clonotype was seen a handful of times. The V call is TRBV10-3, the J call TRBJ2-3, with 7 positions matching TRBD2. This CDR3 contains 15 residues. CDR1 ENHRY and CDR2 SYGVKD come from the germline V gene. V dropped 9 bases and J dropped 0; count of bases not matched to a gene: 9. Here the CDR3 reads CAIRRLALSTDTQYF. CDR3 DNA sequence: TGTGCCATACGCAGACTAGCACTTAGCACAGATACGCAGTATTTT.

The chain recombines TRBV6-5 with TRBJ2-7, with 7 bases lining up with TRBD1. Trimming took 0 bases from V and 6 from J; bases not matched to a gene: 8. CDR1 and CDR2 (germline): MNHEY, SVGAGI. The CDR3 has 15 residues. CDR3 residues: CASSYSKVRGSEQYF. The CDR3 DNA sequence: TGTGCCAGCAGTTACTCGAAAGTCAGGGGGTCCGAGCAGTACTTC.